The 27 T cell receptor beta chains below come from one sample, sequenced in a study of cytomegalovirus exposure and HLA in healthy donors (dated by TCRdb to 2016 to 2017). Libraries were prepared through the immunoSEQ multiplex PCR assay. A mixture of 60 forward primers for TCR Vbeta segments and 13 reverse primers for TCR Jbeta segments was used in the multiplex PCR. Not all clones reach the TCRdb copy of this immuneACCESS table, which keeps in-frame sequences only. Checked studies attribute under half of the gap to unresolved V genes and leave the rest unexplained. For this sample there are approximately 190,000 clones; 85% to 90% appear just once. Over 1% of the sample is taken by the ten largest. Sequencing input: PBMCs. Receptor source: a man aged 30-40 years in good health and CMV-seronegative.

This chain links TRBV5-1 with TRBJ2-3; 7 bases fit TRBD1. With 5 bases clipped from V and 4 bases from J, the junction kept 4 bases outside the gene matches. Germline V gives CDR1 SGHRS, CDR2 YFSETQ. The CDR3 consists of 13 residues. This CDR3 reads CASREQGADTQYF. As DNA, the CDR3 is TGCGCCAGCAGGGAGCAGGGGGCAGATACGCAGTATTTT.

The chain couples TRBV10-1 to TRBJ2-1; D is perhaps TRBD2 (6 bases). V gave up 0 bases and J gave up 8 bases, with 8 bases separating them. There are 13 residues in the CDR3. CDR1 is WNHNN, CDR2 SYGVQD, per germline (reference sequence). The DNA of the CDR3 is TGCGCCAGCAGTGAGTCGCGCGGGGATGAGCAGTTCTTC. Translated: CASSESRGDEQFF.

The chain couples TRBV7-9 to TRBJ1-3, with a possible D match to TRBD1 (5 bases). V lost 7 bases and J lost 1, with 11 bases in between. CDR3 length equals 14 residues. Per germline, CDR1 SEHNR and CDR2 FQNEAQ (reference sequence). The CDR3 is CASTPGTSGNTIYF. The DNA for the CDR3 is TGTGCCAGCACCCCAGGGACTTCTGGAAACACCATATATTTT.

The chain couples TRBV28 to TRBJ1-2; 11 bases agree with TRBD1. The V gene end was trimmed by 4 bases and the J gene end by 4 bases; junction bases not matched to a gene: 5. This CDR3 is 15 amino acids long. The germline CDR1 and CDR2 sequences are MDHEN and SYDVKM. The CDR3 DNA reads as TGTGCCAGCAGTTCACCGGGACAGGGGGGCTATGGCTACACCTTC. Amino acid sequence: CASSSPGQGGYGYTF.

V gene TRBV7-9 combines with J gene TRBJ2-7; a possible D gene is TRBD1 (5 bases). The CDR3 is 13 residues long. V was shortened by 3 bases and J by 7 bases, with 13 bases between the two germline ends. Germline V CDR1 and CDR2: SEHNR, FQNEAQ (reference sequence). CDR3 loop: CASSFDRASEQYF. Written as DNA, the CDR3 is TGTGCCAGCAGCTTTGACAGAGCCTCGGAGCAGTACTTC.

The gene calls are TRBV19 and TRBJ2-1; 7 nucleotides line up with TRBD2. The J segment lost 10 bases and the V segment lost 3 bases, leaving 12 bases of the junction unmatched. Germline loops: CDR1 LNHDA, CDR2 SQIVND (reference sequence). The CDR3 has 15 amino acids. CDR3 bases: TGTGCCAGTAGTATGGGAGCGGGGAGCCCCCAAGAGCAGTTCTTC. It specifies CASSMGAGSPQEQFF.

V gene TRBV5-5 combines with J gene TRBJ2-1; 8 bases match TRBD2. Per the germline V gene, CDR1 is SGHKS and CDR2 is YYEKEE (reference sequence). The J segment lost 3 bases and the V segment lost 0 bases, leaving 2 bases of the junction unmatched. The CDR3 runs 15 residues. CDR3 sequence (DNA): TGTGCCAGCAGCTTGGGACTAGCGCTCTACAATGAGCAGTTCTTC. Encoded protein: CASSLGLALYNEQFF.

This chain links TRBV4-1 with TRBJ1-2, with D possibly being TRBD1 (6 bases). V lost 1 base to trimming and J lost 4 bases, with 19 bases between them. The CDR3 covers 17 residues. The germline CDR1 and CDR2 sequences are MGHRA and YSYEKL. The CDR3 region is CASSQVQGQATLYGYTF. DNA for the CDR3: TGCGCCAGCAGCCAAGTTCAGGGGCAGGCAACCCTCTATGGCTACACCTTC.

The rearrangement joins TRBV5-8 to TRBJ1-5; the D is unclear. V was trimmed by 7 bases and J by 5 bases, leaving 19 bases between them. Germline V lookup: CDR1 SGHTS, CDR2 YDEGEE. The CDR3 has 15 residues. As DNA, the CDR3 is TGTGCCAGCGGTAAGGCAGACAACCCATATCAGCCCCAGCATTTT. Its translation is CASGKADNPYQPQHF.

The CDR3 region is CASDRGDTGELFF. CDR3 DNA sequence: TGTGCCAGCGACAGGGGTGACACCGGGGAGCTGTTTTTT. The rearrangement links TRBV6-1 to TRBJ2-2; 8 bases fit TRBD1. The CDR3 runs 13 residues. Germline V gene lookup returns CDR1 MNHNS and CDR2 SASEGT. V gave up 8 bases and J gave up 3 bases; unmatched junction bases: 2.

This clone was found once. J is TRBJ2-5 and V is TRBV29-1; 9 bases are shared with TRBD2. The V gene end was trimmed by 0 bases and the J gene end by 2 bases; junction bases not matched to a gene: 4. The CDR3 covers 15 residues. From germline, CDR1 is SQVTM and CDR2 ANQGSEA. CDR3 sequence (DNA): TGCAGCGTTGAAGATAGCGGGGGCCTTCAAGAGACCCAGTACTTC. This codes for CSVEDSGGLQETQYF.

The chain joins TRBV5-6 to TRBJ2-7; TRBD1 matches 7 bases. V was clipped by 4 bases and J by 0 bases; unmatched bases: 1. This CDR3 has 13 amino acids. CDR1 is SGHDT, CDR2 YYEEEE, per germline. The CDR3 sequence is CASSPGGSYEQYF. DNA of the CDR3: TGTGCCAGCAGCCCAGGGGGCTCCTACGAGCAGTACTTC.

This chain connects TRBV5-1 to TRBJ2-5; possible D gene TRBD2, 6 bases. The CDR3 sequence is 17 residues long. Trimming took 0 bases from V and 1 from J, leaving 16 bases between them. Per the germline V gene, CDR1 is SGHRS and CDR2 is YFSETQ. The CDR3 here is CASSLAVGSGGQETQYF. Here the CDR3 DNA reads TGCGCCAGCAGCTTGGCAGTCGGGAGTGGGGGCCAAGAGACCCAGTACTTC.

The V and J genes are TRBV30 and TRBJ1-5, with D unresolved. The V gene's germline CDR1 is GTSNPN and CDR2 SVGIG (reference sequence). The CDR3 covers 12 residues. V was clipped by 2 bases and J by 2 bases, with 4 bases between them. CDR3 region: CAWSRGNQPQHF. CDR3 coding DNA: TGTGCCTGGAGTCGCGGCAATCAGCCCCAGCATTTT.

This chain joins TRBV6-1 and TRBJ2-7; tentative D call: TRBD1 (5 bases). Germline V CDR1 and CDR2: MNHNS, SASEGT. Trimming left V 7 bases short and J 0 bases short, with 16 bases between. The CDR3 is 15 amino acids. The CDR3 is CASNKGPDPSYEQYF. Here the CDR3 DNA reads TGTGCCAGCAATAAGGGGCCTGACCCCTCCTACGAGCAGTACTTC.

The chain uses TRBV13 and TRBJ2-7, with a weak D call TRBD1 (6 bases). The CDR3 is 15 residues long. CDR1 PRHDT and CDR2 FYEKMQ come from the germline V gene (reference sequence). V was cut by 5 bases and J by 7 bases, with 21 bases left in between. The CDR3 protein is CASSQNQGSAEEQYF. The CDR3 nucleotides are TGTGCCAGCAGCCAAAATCAGGGGTCAGCCGAAGAGCAGTACTTC.

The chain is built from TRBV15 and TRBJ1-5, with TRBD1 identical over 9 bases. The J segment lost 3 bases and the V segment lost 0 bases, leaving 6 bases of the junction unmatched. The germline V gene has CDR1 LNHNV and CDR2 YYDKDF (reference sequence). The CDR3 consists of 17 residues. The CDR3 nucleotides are TGTGCCACCAGCAGAGACGCGACAGGGGGTTCCAATCAGCCCCAGCATTTT. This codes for CATSRDATGGSNQPQHF.

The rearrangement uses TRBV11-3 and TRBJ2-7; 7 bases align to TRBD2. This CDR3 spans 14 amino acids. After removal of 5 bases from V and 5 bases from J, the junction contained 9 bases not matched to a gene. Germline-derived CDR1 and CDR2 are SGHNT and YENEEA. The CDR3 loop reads CASSPTAGADEQYF. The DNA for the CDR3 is TGTGCCAGCAGCCCCACGGCGGGAGCGGACGAGCAGTACTTC.

The CDR3, as DNA: TGTGCCAGCAGCGGACAGGGGAACACTGAAGCTTTCTTT. Its translation is CASSGQGNTEAFF. The genes are TRBV27 and TRBJ1-1; 8 bases line up with TRBD1. The CDR3 is 13 residues long. Germline CDR1 reads MNHEY; CDR2 reads SMNVEV (reference sequence). V lost 6 bases, J lost 1 base, and 1 base stayed unmatched.

DNA of the CDR3: TGTGCCAGTAGTACCTACAGGGTCGAAGGGGACACTGAAGCTTTCTTT. It codes for CASSTYRVEGDTEAFF. The gene calls are TRBV19 and TRBJ1-1; weak D call: TRBD1 (6 bases). V shed 4 bases and J shed 3 bases, with 18 bases lying between them. Germline V gene data show CDR1 as LNHDA and CDR2 as SQIVND (reference sequence). CDR3 length: 16 amino acids.

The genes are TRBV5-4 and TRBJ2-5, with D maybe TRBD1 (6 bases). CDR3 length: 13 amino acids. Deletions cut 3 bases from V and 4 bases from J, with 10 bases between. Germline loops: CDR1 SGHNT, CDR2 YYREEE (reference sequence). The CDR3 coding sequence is TGTGCCAGCAGCTGGGGGCTACGAGAGACCCAGTACTTC. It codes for CASSWGLRETQYF.

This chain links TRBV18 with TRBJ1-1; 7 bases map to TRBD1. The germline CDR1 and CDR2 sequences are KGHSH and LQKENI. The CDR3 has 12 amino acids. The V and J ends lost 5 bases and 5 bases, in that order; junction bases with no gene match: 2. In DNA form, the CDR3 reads TGTGCCAGCTCAGGACAGGCTACTGAAGCTTTCTTT. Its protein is CASSGQATEAFF.

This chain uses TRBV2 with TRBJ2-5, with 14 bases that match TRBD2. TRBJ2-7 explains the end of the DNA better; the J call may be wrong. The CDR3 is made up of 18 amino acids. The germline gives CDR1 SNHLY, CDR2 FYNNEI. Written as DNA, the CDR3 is TGTGCCAGCAGAACCGGGACTAGCGGGGGCGGAGTCTCCTACGAGCAGTACTTC. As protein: CASRTGTSGGGVSYEQYF.

The CDR3 loop reads CASKIQGGDEKLFF. The DNA for the CDR3 is TGCGCCAGCAAGATACAGGGGGGAGATGAAAAACTGTTTTTT. The rearrangement uses TRBV5-1 and TRBJ1-4; TRBD1 matches 8 bases. CDR3 length equals 14 residues. Germline V gene sequence: CDR1 SGHRS, CDR2 YFSETQ. J lost 6 bases, V lost 6 bases, and 7 bases had no gene match.

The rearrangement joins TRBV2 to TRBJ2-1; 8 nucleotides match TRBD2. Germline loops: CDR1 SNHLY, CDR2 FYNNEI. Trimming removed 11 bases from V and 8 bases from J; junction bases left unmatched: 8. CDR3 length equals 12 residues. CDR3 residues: CALEGGRYEQFF. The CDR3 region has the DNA TGTGCCTTGGAGGGCGGGAGGTATGAGCAGTTCTTC.

For the CDR3, the DNA is TGCGCCAGCTTCCAGACTAGCGGGTCTACCGGGGAGCTGTTTTTT. Protein sequence: CASFQTSGSTGELFF. The chain is built from TRBV5-1 and TRBJ2-2, with 10 nucleotides matching TRBD2. The CDR3 spans 15 residues. Unmatched junction bases numbered 8, after V lost 7 bases and J lost 5 bases. CDR1 SGHRS and CDR2 YFSETQ come from the germline V gene. The variable domain in full, completed from reference TRBV5-1 and TRBJ2-2, reads KAGVTQTPRYLIKTRGQQVTLSCSPISGHRSVSWYQQTPGQGLQFLFEYFSETQRNKGNFPGRFSGRQFSNSRSEMNVSTLELGDSALYLCASFQTSGSTGELFFGEGSRLTVL.

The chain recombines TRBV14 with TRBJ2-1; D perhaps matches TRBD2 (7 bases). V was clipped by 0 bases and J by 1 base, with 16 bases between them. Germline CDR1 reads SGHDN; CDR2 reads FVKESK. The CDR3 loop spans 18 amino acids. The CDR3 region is CASSQERGGGTSYNEQFF. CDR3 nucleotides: TGTGCCAGCAGCCAAGAACGAGGGGGGGGTACTTCCTACAATGAGCAGTTCTTC.